Here is one T cell receptor beta chain with its context. This clonotype is identified as medium-sized (0.01 to 0.1%). Its target antigen remains unknown. No much larger clonotype is one base removed from it; base qualities were not supplied. Counted from cysteine to phenylalanine, this CDR3 has 13 amino acids. Left in the record is the CDR3 DNA by itself, 39 bases read in frame from the first base. At the junction V is shortened by 1 base and J by 8 bases, with 11 bases in between. CDR1 and CDR2, looked up from the germline V gene, are SQVTM and ANQGSEA. The data derive from a study (dated by TCRdb to 2012 to 2015). The run used an Illumina Genome Analyzer IIx. The raw public reads went through TCRdb reprocessing: fastp at Q25, MiXCR clone calling, in-frame beta chains kept. Each record represents a unique CDR3 protein, reported with the most common genes and DNA among its rows. This sample holds 12,000 to 15,000 distinct CDR3 sequences; about 35% were observed only once. Of the sample, approximately 16% is held by the ten largest clones.

Here the chain combines TRBV29-1 and TRBJ1-4, with no confidently assigned D gene. Material: blood. This sequence was found in a human donor. The CDR3 region reads CSVEAAREEKLFF. The base sequence is TGCAGCGTTGAAGCGGCTAGAGAAGAAAAACTGTTTTTT.